This T cell receptor beta chain emerged from a study of graft-versus-host responses after intestinal transplantation. Study summary: All recipients were transplanted with multivisceral, liver-intestinal, or isolated intestinal grafts. Anti-thymocyte globulin was used for induction in all recipients, who then took tacrolimus and steroids for about 3 years.

Germline-derived CDR1 and CDR2 are MDHEN and SYDVKM. V lost 2 bases, J lost 7 bases, and 8 bases lay in between. The CDR3 loop spans 12 amino acids. Turning to this clone: Antigen specificity is unknown.

Overall study findings and caveats: Allografts of patients with graft-donor T cell macrochimerism showed high graft-versus-host to host-versus-graft clone ratios. GvH clones appeared in recipient marrow, some first in ileum or blood.

Data came from immunoSEQ multiplex PCR; TCRdb stores just in-frame clones and leaves some out. The data contain 100,000 to 140,000 clones, 87% of them singletons. This specimen was unstimulated CD4+ T cells sorted from spleen or lymph node cells, taken before transplant. The genes are TRBV28 and TRBJ1-2; D is ambiguous. This TCR was sampled from a human donor who was the organ donor for an intestinal transplant. CDR3 in DNA: TGTGCCAGCAGTTTAACGGTCGTTGGCTACACCTTC. Protein: CASSLTVVGYTF.